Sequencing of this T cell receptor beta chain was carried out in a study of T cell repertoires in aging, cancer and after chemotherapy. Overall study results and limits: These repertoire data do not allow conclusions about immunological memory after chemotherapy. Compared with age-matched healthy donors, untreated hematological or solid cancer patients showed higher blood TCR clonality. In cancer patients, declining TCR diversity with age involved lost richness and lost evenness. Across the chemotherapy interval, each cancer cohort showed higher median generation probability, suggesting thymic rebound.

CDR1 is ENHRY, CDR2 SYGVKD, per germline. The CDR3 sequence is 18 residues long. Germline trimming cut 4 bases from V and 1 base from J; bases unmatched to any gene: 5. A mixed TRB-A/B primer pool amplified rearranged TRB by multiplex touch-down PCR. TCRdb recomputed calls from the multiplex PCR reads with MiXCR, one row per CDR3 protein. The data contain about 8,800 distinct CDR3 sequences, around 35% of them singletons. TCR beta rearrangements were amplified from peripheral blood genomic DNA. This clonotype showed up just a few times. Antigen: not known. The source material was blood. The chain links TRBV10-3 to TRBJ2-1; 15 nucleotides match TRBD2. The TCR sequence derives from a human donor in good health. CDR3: CAISGAGTSGGSYNEQFF. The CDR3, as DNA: TGTGCCATCAGTGGGGCTGGGACTAGCGGGGGGTCCTACAATGAGCAGTTCTTC.